This entry lists 13 T cell receptor beta chains sequenced from one sample in a study of T cell clonotyping in hematopoietic cell transplantation. The assay was immunoSEQ multiplex PCR, and TCRdb's table has in-frame clones only and misses some. The sample includes fewer than 50,000 clones, more than 75% of them seen just once. Sample time point: recipient sample about 28 days before transplant, after cytoreduction. The sequencing here drew on peripheral blood mononuclear cells, taken before stem cell transplant. Source of these receptors: a man aged 55 to 70 with biphenotypic leukemia. Some clones in this sample may be carry-over from other donors' samples.

This clone was seen a handful of times. J is TRBJ2-7 and V is TRBV7-2, with unresolved D. Germline V lookup: CDR1 SGHTA, CDR2 FQGNSA. The ends were cut back, 3 bases at V and 1 base at J, with 7 bases in the middle. The CDR3 has 13 residues. The CDR3 coding sequence is TGTGCCAGCAGCTTGAGAGATTCCTACGAGCAGTACTTC. Protein sequence: CASSLRDSYEQYF.

The chain joins TRBV15 to TRBJ1-4, with D uncertain. The CDR3 runs 14 residues. Germline CDR1 reads LNHNV; CDR2 reads YYDKDF (reference sequence). Trimming cost V 0 bases and J 6 bases, with 8 bases left between them. The CDR3 loop reads CATSRDHGDEKLFF. The CDR3 DNA is TGTGCCACCAGCAGAGACCATGGGGATGAAAAACTGTTTTTT.

This clone was recorded once. J is TRBJ1-1 and V is TRBV7-9; no reliable D call. The CDR3 contains 13 residues. V lost 5 bases, J lost 1 base, and 8 bases lay in between. The germline gives CDR1 SEHNR, CDR2 FQNEAQ (reference sequence). Here the CDR3 reads CASSRLRNTEAFF. The CDR3 DNA sequence: TGTGCCAGCAGCCGCCTCAGGAACACTGAAGCTTTCTTT.

The J gene is TRBJ2-7, the V gene TRBV4-1; TRBD1 matches at 9 bases. Per the germline V gene, CDR1 is MGHRA and CDR2 is YSYEKL. This CDR3 region has 16 residues. The junction had 8 bases not matched to a gene; V was cut back by 5 bases and J by 0 bases. The CDR3 sequence is CASSFQTGGGSYEQYF. The CDR3 region has the DNA TGCGCCAGCAGCTTTCAGACAGGGGGGGGCTCCTACGAGCAGTACTTC.

This clone was counted once. The gene calls are TRBV28 and TRBJ2-7; 10 positions agree with TRBD2. Germline V gene sequence: CDR1 MDHEN, CDR2 SYDVKM. The V segment lost 8 bases and the J segment 5 bases; nucleotides outside the gene matches: 6. This CDR3 contains 13 residues. The CDR3 nucleotides are TGTGCCAGCGGACTAGCGGCTCAACACGAGCAGTACTTC. It specifies CASGLAAQHEQYF.

The chain has TRBV6-6 and TRBJ2-2, with a possible D match to TRBD2 (6 bases). In germline, CDR1 is MNHNY, CDR2 SVGAGI (reference sequence). Trimming took off 2 bases at V and 0 bases at J, with 7 bases between the two ends. This CDR3 contains 15 residues. The CDR3 here is CASSYVAANTGELFF. The CDR3 DNA sequence: TGTGCCAGCAGTTACGTAGCGGCGAACACCGGGGAGCTGTTTTTT.

The chain couples TRBV6-5 to TRBJ2-7, with 11 bases that match TRBD1. Germline CDR1 reads MNHEY; CDR2 reads SVGAGI. J was trimmed by 3 bases and V by 6 bases; bases with no gene match: 7. The CDR3 has 15 amino acids. The CDR3 loop reads CASRMTGTGGYEQYF. In DNA form, the CDR3 reads TGTGCCAGCAGAATGACCGGGACAGGGGGCTACGAGCAGTACTTC.

The chain recombines TRBV30 with TRBJ2-1, with 12 bases identical to TRBD2. V lost 5 bases to trimming and J lost 4 bases; unmatched junction nucleotides: 6. This CDR3 comprises 15 residues. Germline V gene lookup returns CDR1 GTSNPN and CDR2 SVGIG (reference sequence). DNA for the CDR3: TGTGCCTGGGTACCGGGACTAGCGGGTTACAATGAGCAGTTCTTC. Translating it yields CAWVPGLAGYNEQFF.

The chain recombines TRBV5-4 with TRBJ2-3, with D possibly matching TRBD2 (5 bases). CDR1 is SGHNT, CDR2 YYREEE, per germline (reference sequence). CDR3 size: 13 residues. V lost 6 bases and J lost 4, with 12 bases in between. The DNA for the CDR3 is TGTGCCAGCAATCGAGAGGGCCCAGATACGCAGTATTTT. Its protein product is CASNREGPDTQYF.

A single count supports this clone. V gene TRBV28 combines with J gene TRBJ2-7; D gene ambiguous. V lost 4 bases, J lost 4 bases, and 17 bases lay in between. From germline, CDR1 is MDHEN and CDR2 SYDVKM. This CDR3 region has 15 residues. CDR3 protein: CASSSHVLNPYEQYF. The CDR3 nucleotides read TGTGCCAGCAGTTCCCACGTGTTGAACCCGTACGAGCAGTACTTC.

J is TRBJ1-2 and V is TRBV7-2; D perhaps matches TRBD1 (5 bases). The V end lost 3 bases, the J end lost 5 bases, and 13 bases lay between the germline ends. Germline lookup yields CDR1 SGHTA and CDR2 FQGNSA. CDR3 length: 14 amino acids. CDR3 loop: CASSLDTNWYGYTF. The CDR3 DNA reads as TGTGCCAGCAGCTTGGACACCAATTGGTATGGCTACACCTTC.

V and J are TRBV11-1 and TRBJ2-5, with D perhaps matching TRBD2 (6 bases). The CDR3 loop spans 19 amino acids. Germline lookup yields CDR1 SGHAT and CDR2 FQDESV (reference sequence). Trimming stripped 6 bases from V and 4 bases from J, with 30 bases between. The CDR3 region is CASRDERGGLGLLRETQYF. CDR3 bases: TGTGCCAGCAGGGATGAACGGGGAGGATTGGGGCTTCTTCGAGAGACCCAGTACTTC.

The chain combines TRBV4-2 with TRBJ2-2; 13 nucleotides match TRBD2. J gave up 8 bases and V 8 bases, and 8 bases lay outside the gene matches. Germline CDR1 and CDR2: LGHNA and YNFKEQ. The CDR3 length is 15 residues. The CDR3: CASRGLAGVGGELFF. The CDR3 bases are TGTGCCAGCCGCGGACTAGCGGGAGTAGGTGGGGAGCTGTTTTTT.